Below are 9 T cell receptor beta chains sequenced from a single sample in a study of cytomegalovirus exposure and HLA in healthy donors. Measured with immunoSEQ multiplex PCR; TCRdb has only the in-frame clones, and not every one. The sample lists 120,000 or so clones; 89% were seen once. The sequenced sample consisted of PBMCs. The receptors come from a woman aged 18-30 years in good health and CMV-seronegative.

The chain recombines TRBV10-2 with TRBJ1-6; 8 positions match TRBD1. Germline V CDR1 and CDR2: WSHSY, SAAADI. The CDR3 contains 14 residues. Trimming at V came to 2 bases and at J to 9 bases, leaving 3 bases not matched to a gene. CDR3 coding DNA: TGCGCCAGCAGTGAGGCGGGACAGGCTTCACCCCTCCACTTT. It translates to CASSEAGQASPLHF.

This chain joins TRBV28 and TRBJ1-1; TRBD1 matches at 11 bases. The CDR3 is 15 residues long. Germline CDR1 is MDHEN and CDR2 is SYDVKM. The J segment lost 5 bases and the V segment lost 7 bases, leaving 9 bases of the junction unmatched. For the CDR3, the DNA is TGTGCCAGCACCCCAGGACAGGGGGCGACAACTGAAGCTTTCTTT. This translates into CASTPGQGATTEAFF.

The chain couples TRBV5-1 to TRBJ2-7; TRBD1 matches 8 bases. This CDR3 region has 14 residues. The junction had 2 bases not matched to a gene; V was cut back by 1 base and J by 2 bases. The germline gives CDR1 SGHRS, CDR2 YFSETQ. The CDR3 DNA sequence: TGCGCCAGCAGCTTGAAACAGGGGGCCTACGAGCAGTACTTC. This translates into CASSLKQGAYEQYF.

This clone occurred a few times. The chain recombines TRBV6-5 with TRBJ2-1; TRBD2 agrees at 13 bases. This CDR3 has 15 amino acids. The ends lost 6 bases at V and 6 bases at J; junction bases unmatched: 5. CDR1 is MNHEY and CDR2 is SVGAGI in the germline V gene. The CDR3 region is CASSLLAGGLNEQFF. Written as DNA, the CDR3 is TGTGCCAGCAGCCTACTAGCGGGGGGGCTCAATGAGCAGTTCTTC.

The chain couples TRBV5-8 to TRBJ1-5; D remains unclear. Trimming took off 2 bases at V and 4 bases at J, with 7 bases between the two ends. The CDR3 length is 13 residues. Germline V gene lookup returns CDR1 SGHTS and CDR2 YDEGEE. The CDR3 spells CASSFDWNQPQHF. As DNA, the CDR3 is TGTGCCAGCAGCTTCGACTGGAATCAGCCCCAGCATTTT.

The chain carries TRBV18 and TRBJ1-5; TRBD1 agrees at 8 bases. The junction had 6 bases not matched to a gene; V was cut back by 3 bases and J by 5 bases. The germline V gene has CDR1 KGHSH and CDR2 LQKENI. The CDR3 is made up of 15 amino acids. CDR3: CASSPATGVDQPQHF. As DNA, the CDR3 is TGTGCCAGCTCACCGGCGACAGGGGTGGATCAGCCCCAGCATTTT.

This chain joins TRBV19 and TRBJ2-1; D is perhaps TRBD2 (6 bases). The V and J ends lost 8 bases and 1 base respectively, with 15 bases between them. CDR1 is LNHDA, CDR2 SQIVND, per germline (reference sequence). The CDR3 sequence is 15 residues long. The CDR3 protein is CASFGGTLSYNEQFF. The CDR3 DNA reads TGTGCCAGTTTTGGAGGGACCCTATCCTACAATGAGCAGTTCTTC. Together with reference TRBV19 and TRBJ2-1, the CDR3 gives the full variable domain: DGGITQSPKYLFRKEGQNVTLSCEQNLNHDAMYWYRQDPGQGLRLIYYSQIVNDFQKGDIAEGYSVSREKKESFPLTVTSAQKNPTAFYLCASFGGTLSYNEQFFGPGTRLTVL.

The chain employs TRBV5-1 and TRBJ2-2, with D possibly TRBD1 on 5 matching bases. V was cut by 4 bases and J by 1 base, with 11 bases left in between. Germline-derived CDR1 and CDR2 are SGHRS and YFSETQ. There are 15 residues in the CDR3. The CDR3 here is CASSHQGENTGELFF. The CDR3, as DNA: TGCGCCAGCAGCCATCAGGGTGAGAACACCGGGGAGCTGTTTTTT.

This clone appeared once. V gene TRBV6-6 combines with J gene TRBJ1-5, with D unresolved. The CDR3 contains 14 residues. Germline V gene sequence: CDR1 MNHNY, CDR2 SVGAGI (reference sequence). Trimming took off 7 bases at V and 0 bases at J, with 10 bases between the two ends. The CDR3 sequence: CASIASNSNQPQHF. CDR3 sequence (DNA): TGTGCCAGCATCGCCAGTAATAGCAATCAGCCCCAGCATTTT.